A selection of T cell receptor beta chains follows, all from one sample in a study of Ad26.COV2.S vaccination and SARS-CoV-2 variants. Here immunoSEQ multiplex PCR was the method, and the copy in TCRdb shows in-frame clones only, minus some. The sample lists 150,000 to 200,000 clones; approximately 90% were seen once. The sequences come from peripheral blood, collected after recovery from COVID-19. Source of these receptors: a human donor who had recovered from COVID-19. CDR3s include the opening cysteine and the closing phenylalanine or tryptophan. The order of the fields is clone size, D gene, J gene, V gene, CDR3 DNA, CDR3 protein. The D gene is left open where the match is weak. For some rows the clone size is stated as once, few or many, or as a class when expanded; others skip it.

. | TRBD2 | TRBJ2-2 | TRBV5-6 | TGTGCCAGCAGCTTGCAGGGGACTAGCGGGTCCGGGGAGCTGTTTTTT | CASSLQGTSGSGELFF
. | . | TRBJ1-2 | TRBV6-6 | TGTGCCAGCTGGGCCGGGCCTAACTATGGCTACACCTTC | CASWAGPNYGYTF
. | . | TRBJ2-3 | TRBV28 | TGTGCCAGCAGCGGGACCCCCAGCCGGAGAGATACGCAGTATTTT | CASSGTPSRRDTQYF
. | TRBD2 | TRBJ2-5 | TRBV27 | TGTGCCAACCATCAGTGGGGGGGAGGACCCCAAGAGACCCAGTACTTC | CANHQWGGGPQETQYF
. | TRBD2 | TRBJ2-7 | TRBV9 | TGTGCCAGCAGCACTACCGGGACTAGCGGTCCCTACGAGCAGTACTTC | CASSTTGTSGPYEQYF
. | TRBD1 | TRBJ1-2 | TRBV6-5 | TGTGCCAGCAGCGACTACACAGGGGGCGGCTATGGCTACACCTTC | CASSDYTGGGYGYTF
once | TRBD1 | TRBJ1-2 | TRBV6-5 | TGTGCCAGCAGTTACCTGGGACAGGGCTATGGCTACACCTTC | CASSYLGQGYGYTF
few | TRBD1 | TRBJ1-2 | TRBV19 | TGTGCCAGTAGTTCCCGGGACAGGAGATCCTATGGCTACACCTTC | CASSSRDRRSYGYTF
. | . | TRBJ1-5 | TRBV23-1 | TGCGCCAGCAGTCGAACAGGGATTAGGGTACAGCATTTT | CASSRTGIRVQHF
. | . | TRBJ2-3 | TRBV11-2 | TGTGCCAGCAGCTCCAATTGGGGGCGGGGGCCCTCTAGCACAGATACGCAGTATTTT | CASSSNWGRGPSSTDTQYF
. | . | TRBJ2-1 | TRBV7-6 | TGTGCCAGCAGTTTAGACCTATCAAACAATGAGCAGTTCTTC | CASSLDLSNNEQFF
. | TRBD2 | TRBJ2-1 | TRBV7-6 | TGTGCCAGCAGCTCCTTCTTAGCGGGAGGGAACAATGAGCAGTTCTTC | CASSSFLAGGNNEQFF
. | TRBD1 | TRBJ1-1 | TRBV6-2/TRBV6-3 | TGTGCCAGCAGCTCCACCGGGACAGGGAACACTGAAGCTTTCTTT | CASSSTGTGNTEAFF
. | . | TRBJ2-6 | TRBV28 | TGTGCCAGCACCCCACGAGGGGCCCCTGGGGCCAACGTCCTGACTTTC | CASTPRGAPGANVLTF
. | TRBD1 | TRBJ1-2 | TRBV28 | TGTGCCAGCAAGCCGGGACAGACAATCTATGGCTACACCTTC | CASKPGQTIYGYTF
. | TRBD1 | TRBJ1-2 | TRBV5-8 | TGTGCCAGCAGCTTGGCCCGGACAGGGAATGGCTACACCTTC | CASSLARTGNGYTF
. | TRBD2 | TRBJ2-5 | TRBV10-1 | TGCGCCAGCAGTGTTAGCGGGATTGGAGAGACCCAGTACTTC | CASSVSGIGETQYF
. | . | TRBJ2-1 | TRBV10-3 | TGTGCCATCAGCGCTTTCAGGGGAGGCAATGAGCAGTTCTTC | CAISAFRGGNEQFF
. | . | TRBJ1-3 | TRBV9 | TGTGCCAGCAGCCCAAGAGGACATGGGGGAAACACCATATATTTT | CASSPRGHGGNTIYF
. | . | TRBJ1-1 | TRBV9 | TGTGCCAGCAGCGTAGACGGGCAGCCGTGGACTGAAGCTTTCTTT | CASSVDGQPWTEAFF
few | . | TRBJ2-7 | TRBV11-2 | TGTGCCAGCAGCCTTTCGGGGACTTTAAACGAGCAGTACTTC | CASSLSGTLNEQYF
once | . | TRBJ1-3 | TRBV19 | TGTGCCAGTAGTAGGCAGGACTTGCGCAACACCATATATTTT | CASSRQDLRNTIYF
. | . | TRBJ2-3 | TRBV14 | TGTGCCAGCAGCCTGGCTACGAGCGGGAGCACAGATACGCAGTATTTT | CASSLATSGSTDTQYF
. | . | TRBJ2-1 | TRBV7-3 | TGTGCCAGCAGCTTCTGGGGCCCAGGAGATGAGCAGTTCTTC | CASSFWGPGDEQFF
. | . | TRBJ2-3 | TRBV7-8 | TGTGCCAGCAGCCAGCTAGGCCCCTCTACAGATACGCAGTATTTT | CASSQLGPSTDTQYF
few | . | TRBJ2-7 | TRBV4-1 | TGCGCCAGCAGCCAAGACCCCGGGGGCGTGCTCGAGCAGTACTTC | CASSQDPGGVLEQYF
. | TRBD2 | TRBJ2-7 | TRBV5-1 | TGCGCCAGCAGCCCCCGGGCGGGAGGGCCCGAGCAGTACTTC | CASSPRAGGPEQYF
. | . | TRBJ2-6 | TRBV28 | TGTGCCAGCAGTCCTCCGGGACGGCTCGGCTCTGGGGCCAACGTCCTGACTTTC | CASSPPGRLGSGANVLTF
. | TRBD1 | TRBJ1-1 | TRBV5-1 | TGCGCCAGCAGCACTTTGACAGGGGGCCACACTGAAGCTTTCTTT | CASSTLTGGHTEAFF
. | . | TRBJ2-5 | TRBV15 | TGTGCCACCAGCAGACCGGGACTGGACCAAGAGACCCAGTACTTC | CATSRPGLDQETQYF
. | TRBD2 | TRBJ2-7 | TRBV6-6 | TGTGCCAGCAGCCTTAACCGATGGACCCTCGGGCGGGGGGGTACCAGACGGCAGTACTTC | CASSLNRWTLGRGGTRRQYF
. | . | TRBJ1-4 | TRBV5-1 | TGCGCCAGCAGCTTGGTATCACAAAATGAAAAACTGTTTTTT | CASSLVSQNEKLFF
. | TRBD1 | TRBJ2-4 | TRBV2 | TGTGCCAGCAGGGAAGACAGGGACATTCAGTACTTC | CASREDRDIQYF
. | . | TRBJ2-3 | TRBV2 | TGTGCCAGCAACTCCCCCGACACCTCCACAGATACGCAGTATTTT | CASNSPDTSTDTQYF
. | TRBD2 | TRBJ2-7 | TRBV25-1 | TGTGCCAGCAGTGCAGCGGGACCTTTCGACGAGCAGTACTTC | CASSAAGPFDEQYF
. | . | TRBJ2-2 | TRBV5-8 | TGTGCCAGCAGCTTCGCTGACATACTTACCGGGGAGCTGTTTTTT | CASSFADILTGELFF
. | . | TRBJ1-5 | TRBV30 | TGTGCCTGGAGTTCCAGAGATAATCAGCCCCAGCATTTT | CAWSSRDNQPQHF
. | . | TRBJ2-7 | TRBV14 | TGTGCCAGCAGCCATACAAGATACGAGCAGTACTTC | CASSHTRYEQYF
. | TRBD2 | TRBJ2-7 | TRBV11-3 | TGTGCCAGCAGCACTGGACTAGCGGGAGACTACGAGCAGTACTTC | CASSTGLAGDYEQYF
. | TRBD2 | TRBJ2-7 | TRBV7-9 | TGTGCCAGCAGCTTAAGTAGGGCGGGAGTAGCCGAGCAGTACTTC | CASSLSRAGVAEQYF
. | . | TRBJ1-2 | TRBV7-9 | TGTGCCAGCAGCTTAGACAGGGCCAACTATGGCTACACCTTC | CASSLDRANYGYTF
. | TRBD2 | TRBJ2-7 | TRBV7-2 | TGTGCCAGCAGTCCTCGGGTAGCGGGGGCTTGGGAGCAGTACTTC | CASSPRVAGAWEQYF